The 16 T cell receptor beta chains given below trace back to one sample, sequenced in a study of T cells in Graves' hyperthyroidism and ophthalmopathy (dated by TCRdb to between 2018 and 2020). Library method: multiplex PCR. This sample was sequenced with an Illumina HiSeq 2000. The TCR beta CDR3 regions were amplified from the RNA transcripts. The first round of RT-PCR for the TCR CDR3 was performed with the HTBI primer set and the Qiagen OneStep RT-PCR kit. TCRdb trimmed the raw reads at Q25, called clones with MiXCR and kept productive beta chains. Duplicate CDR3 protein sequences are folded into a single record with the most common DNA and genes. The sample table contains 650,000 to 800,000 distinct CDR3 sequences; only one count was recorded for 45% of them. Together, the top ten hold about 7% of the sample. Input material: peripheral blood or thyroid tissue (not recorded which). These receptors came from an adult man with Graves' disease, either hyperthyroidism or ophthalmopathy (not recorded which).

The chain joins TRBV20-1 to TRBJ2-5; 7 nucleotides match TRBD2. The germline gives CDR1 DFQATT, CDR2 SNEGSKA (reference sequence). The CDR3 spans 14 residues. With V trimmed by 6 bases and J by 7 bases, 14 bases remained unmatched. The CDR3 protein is CSARTTGTGGTQYF. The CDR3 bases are TGCAGTGCGAGAACAACCGGGACGGGGGGGACCCAGTACTTC.

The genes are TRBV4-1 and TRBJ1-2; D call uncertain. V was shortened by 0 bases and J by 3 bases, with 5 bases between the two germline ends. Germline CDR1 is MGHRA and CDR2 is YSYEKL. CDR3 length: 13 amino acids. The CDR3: CASSQDSHYGYTF. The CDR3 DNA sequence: TGCGCCAGCAGCCAAGATAGCCACTATGGCTACACCTTC.

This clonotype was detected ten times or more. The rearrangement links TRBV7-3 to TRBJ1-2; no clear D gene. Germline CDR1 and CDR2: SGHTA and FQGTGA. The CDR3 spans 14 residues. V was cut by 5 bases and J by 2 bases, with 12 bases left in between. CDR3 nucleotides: TGTGCCAGCAGCCCCTGGGAGGTGAACTATGGCTACACCTTC. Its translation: CASSPWEVNYGYTF.

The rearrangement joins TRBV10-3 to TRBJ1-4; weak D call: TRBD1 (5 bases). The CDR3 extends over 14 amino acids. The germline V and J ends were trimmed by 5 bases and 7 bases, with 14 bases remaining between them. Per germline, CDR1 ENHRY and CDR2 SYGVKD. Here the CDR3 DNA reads TGTGCCATCAGTCCCCCAGGGATTCTTGAAAAACTGTTTTTT. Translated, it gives CAISPPGILEKLFF.

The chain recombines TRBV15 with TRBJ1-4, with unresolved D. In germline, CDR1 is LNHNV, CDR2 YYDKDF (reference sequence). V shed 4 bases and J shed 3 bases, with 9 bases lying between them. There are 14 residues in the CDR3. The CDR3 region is CATSTGMSNEKLFF. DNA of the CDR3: TGTGCCACCAGCACCGGGATGTCTAATGAAAAACTGTTTTTT.

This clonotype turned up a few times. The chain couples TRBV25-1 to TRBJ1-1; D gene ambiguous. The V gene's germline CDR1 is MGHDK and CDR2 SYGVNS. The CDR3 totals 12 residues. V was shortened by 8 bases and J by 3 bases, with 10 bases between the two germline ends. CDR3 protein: CASLDEDTEAFF. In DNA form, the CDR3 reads TGTGCCAGCTTGGACGAGGACACTGAAGCTTTCTTT.

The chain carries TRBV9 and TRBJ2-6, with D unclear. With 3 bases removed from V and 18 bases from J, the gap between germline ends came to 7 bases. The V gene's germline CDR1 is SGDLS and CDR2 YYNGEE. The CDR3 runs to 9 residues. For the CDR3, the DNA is TGTGCCAGCAGCGCAAGTGGGACTTTC. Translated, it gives CASSASGTF.

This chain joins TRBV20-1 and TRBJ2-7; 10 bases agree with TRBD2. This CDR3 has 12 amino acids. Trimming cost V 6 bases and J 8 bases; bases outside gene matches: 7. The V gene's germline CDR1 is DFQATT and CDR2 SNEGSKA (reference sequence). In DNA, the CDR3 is TGCAGTGCAACCGGGACTAGCGAGAAGCAGTACTTC. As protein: CSATGTSEKQYF.

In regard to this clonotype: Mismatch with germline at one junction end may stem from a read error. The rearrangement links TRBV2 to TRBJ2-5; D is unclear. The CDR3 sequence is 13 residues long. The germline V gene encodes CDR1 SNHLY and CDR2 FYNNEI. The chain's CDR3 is CASSSDLQEAQYF. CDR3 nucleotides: TGTGCCAGCAGTAGCGACCTGCAAGAGGCCCAGTACTTC.

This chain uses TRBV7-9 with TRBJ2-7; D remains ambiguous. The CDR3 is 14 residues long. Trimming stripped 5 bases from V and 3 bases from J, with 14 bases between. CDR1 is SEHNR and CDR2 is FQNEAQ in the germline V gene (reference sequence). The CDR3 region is CASSQDNTYYEQYF. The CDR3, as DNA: TGTGCCAGCAGCCAAGATAACACCTACTACGAGCAGTACTTC.

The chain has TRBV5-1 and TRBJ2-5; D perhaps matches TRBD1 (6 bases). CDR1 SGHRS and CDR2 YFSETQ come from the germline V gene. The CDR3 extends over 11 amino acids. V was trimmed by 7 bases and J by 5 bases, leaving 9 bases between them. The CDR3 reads CASAGDETQYF. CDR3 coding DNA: TGCGCCAGCGCAGGGGATGAGACCCAGTACTTC.

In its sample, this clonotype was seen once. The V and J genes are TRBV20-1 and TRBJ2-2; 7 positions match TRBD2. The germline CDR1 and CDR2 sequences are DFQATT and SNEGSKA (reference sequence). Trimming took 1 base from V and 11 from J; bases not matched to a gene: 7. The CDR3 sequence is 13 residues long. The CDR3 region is CSARGGGPGELFF. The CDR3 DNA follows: TGCAGTGCTAGAGGGGGAGGGCCGGGAGAGCTGTTTTTT.

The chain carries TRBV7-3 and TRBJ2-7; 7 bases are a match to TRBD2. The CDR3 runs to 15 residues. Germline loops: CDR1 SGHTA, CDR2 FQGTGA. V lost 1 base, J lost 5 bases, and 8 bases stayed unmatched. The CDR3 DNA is TGTGCCAGCAGCTTAAGGGGAGCGGGAATTCACGAGCAGTACTTC. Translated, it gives CASSLRGAGIHEQYF.

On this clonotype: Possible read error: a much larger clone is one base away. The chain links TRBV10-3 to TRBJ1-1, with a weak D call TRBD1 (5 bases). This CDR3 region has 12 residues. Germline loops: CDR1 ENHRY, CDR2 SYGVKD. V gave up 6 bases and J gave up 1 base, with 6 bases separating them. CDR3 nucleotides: TGTGCCATCAGCGGGGCGAACACTGAAGCTTTCTTT. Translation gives CAISGANTEAFF.

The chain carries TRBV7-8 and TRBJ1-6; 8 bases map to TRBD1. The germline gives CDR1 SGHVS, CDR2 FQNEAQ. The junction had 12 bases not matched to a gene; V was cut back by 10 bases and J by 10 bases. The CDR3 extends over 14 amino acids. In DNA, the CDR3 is TGTGCCACAGGTGGGGGACAGGACAGCTCACCCCTCCACTTT. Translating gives CATGGGQDSSPLHF. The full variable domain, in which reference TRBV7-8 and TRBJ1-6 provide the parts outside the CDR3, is GAGVSQSPRYKVAKRGQDVALRCDPISGHVSLFWYQQALGQGPEFLTYFQNEAQLDKSGLPSDRFFAERPEGSVSTLKIQRTQQEDSAVYLCATGGGQDSSPLHFGNGTRLTVT.

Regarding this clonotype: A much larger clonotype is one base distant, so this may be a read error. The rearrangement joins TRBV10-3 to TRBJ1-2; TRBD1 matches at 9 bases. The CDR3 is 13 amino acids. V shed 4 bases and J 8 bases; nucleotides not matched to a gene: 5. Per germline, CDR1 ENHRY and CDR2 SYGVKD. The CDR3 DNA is TGTGCCATCAGTGTTAACAGGGGGCTCGGCTACACCTTC. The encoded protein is CAISVNRGLGYTF.